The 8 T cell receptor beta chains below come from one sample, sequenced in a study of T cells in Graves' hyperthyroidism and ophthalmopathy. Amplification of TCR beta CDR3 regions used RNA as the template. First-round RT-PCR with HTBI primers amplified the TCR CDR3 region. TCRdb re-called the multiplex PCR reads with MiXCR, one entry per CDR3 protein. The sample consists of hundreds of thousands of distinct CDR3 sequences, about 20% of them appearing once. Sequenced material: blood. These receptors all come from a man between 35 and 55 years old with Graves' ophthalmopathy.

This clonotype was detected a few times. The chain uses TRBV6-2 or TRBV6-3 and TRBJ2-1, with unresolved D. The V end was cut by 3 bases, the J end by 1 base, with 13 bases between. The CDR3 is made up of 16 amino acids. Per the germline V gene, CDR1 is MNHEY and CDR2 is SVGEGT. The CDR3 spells CASSYSRASSYNEQFF. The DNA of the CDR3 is TGTGCCAGCAGTTATTCGCGCGCATCATCCTACAATGAGCAGTTCTTC.

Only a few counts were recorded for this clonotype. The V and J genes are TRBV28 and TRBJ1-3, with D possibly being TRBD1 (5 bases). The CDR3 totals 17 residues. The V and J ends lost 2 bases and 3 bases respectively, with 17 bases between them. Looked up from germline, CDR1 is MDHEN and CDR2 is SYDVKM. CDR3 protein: CASSLLDRSLVGNTIYF. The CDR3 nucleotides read TGTGCCAGCAGTTTACTAGACAGAAGCCTGGTTGGAAACACCATATATTTT.

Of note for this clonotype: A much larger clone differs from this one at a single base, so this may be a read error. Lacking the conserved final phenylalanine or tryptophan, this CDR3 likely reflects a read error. The CDR3 sequence is CAWRAPGGEAFL. DNA of the CDR3: TGTGCCTGGAGGGCCCCCGGAGGTGAAGCTTTCCTT. The chain is built from TRBV30 and TRBJ1-1, with D unresolved. CDR3 length equals 12 residues. The germline V gene has CDR1 GTSNPN and CDR2 SVGIG (reference sequence). V lost 3 bases and J 7 bases, leaving 12 bases between the germline ends.

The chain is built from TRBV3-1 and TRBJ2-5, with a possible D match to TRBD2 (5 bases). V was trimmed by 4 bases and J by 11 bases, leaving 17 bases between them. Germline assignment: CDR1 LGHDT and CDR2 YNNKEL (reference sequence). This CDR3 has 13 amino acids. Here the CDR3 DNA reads TGTGCCAGCAGCCCACGCGACGCTAGCTCTCAGTACTTC. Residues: CASSPRDASSQYF.

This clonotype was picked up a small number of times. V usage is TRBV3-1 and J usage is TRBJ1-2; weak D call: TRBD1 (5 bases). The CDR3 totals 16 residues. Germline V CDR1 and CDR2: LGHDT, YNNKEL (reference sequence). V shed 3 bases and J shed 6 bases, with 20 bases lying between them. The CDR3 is CASSHVNEQATHGYTF. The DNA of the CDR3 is TGTGCCAGCAGCCACGTAAATGAACAGGCGACCCATGGCTACACCTTC.

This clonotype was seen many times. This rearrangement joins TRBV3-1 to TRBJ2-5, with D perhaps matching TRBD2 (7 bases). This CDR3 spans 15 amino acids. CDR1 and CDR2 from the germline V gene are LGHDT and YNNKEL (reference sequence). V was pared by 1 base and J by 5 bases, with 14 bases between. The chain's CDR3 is CASSQGRGAGETQYF. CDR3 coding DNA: TGTGCCAGCAGCCAAGGACGGGGGGCCGGGGAGACCCAGTACTTC.

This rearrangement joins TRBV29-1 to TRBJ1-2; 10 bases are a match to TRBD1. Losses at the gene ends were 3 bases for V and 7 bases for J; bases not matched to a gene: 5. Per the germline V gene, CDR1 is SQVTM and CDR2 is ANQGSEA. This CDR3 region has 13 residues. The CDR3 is CSVEGQGKLGYTF. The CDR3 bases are TGCAGCGTTGAGGGACAGGGGAAACTTGGCTACACCTTC.

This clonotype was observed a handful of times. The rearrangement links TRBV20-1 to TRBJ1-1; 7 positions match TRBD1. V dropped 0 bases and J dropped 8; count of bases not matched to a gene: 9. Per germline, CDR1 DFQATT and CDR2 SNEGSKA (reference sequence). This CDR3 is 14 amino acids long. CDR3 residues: CSARDWQGGREAFF. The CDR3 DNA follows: TGCAGTGCTAGAGATTGGCAGGGGGGTAGGGAAGCTTTCTTT.